Below, 5 T cell receptor beta chains from the same sample are listed, as sequenced in a study of blood T cell repertoires in COVID-19. Sequencing was performed with immunoSEQ multiplex PCR; in TCRdb, only in-frame clones are kept and a portion is missing. Here the sample spans some 99,000 clones, 75% to 90% being singletons. Material for sequencing was peripheral blood. The receptors stem from a woman aged 55 to 70 with acute or convalescent COVID-19.

This sequence joins TRBV27 and TRBJ1-4; D might be TRBD1 (6 bases). Germline assignment: CDR1 MNHEY and CDR2 SMNVEV (reference sequence). The V gene lost 0 bases and the J gene lost 8 bases, with 16 bases spanning the gap. The CDR3 is 16 amino acids. The CDR3 loop reads CASSLSQGSYKEKLFF. The CDR3 nucleotides read TGTGCCAGCAGTTTATCACAGGGCTCTTACAAGGAAAAACTGTTTTTT.

The chain employs TRBV18 and TRBJ2-3, with TRBD1 identical over 9 bases. Trimming at V came to 6 bases and at J to 5 bases, leaving 9 bases not matched to a gene. The CDR3 contains 15 residues. Per the germline V gene, CDR1 is KGHSH and CDR2 is LQKENI. CDR3 DNA: TGTGCCAGCTCTCCGGGACAGGGATTTATAGATACGCAGTATTTT. Translated: CASSPGQGFIDTQYF.

This clone was observed once. J is TRBJ1-6 and V is TRBV3-1 (or the pseudogene TRBV3-2), with D maybe TRBD1 (6 bases). The CDR3 covers 14 residues. Trimming removed 5 bases at V and 6 bases at J, with 11 bases between. Per germline, CDR1 LGHDT and CDR2 YNNKEL (reference sequence). CDR3 protein: CASSGGAANSPLHF. CDR3 DNA: TGTGCCAGCAGCGGGGGGGCAGCTAATTCACCCCTCCACTTT.

The V call is TRBV3-1 (or the pseudogene TRBV3-2), the J call TRBJ2-7; 7 positions agree with TRBD2. The CDR3 totals 12 residues. In germline, CDR1 is LGHDT, CDR2 YNNKEL (reference sequence). Losses at the gene ends were 5 bases for V and 6 bases for J; bases not matched to a gene: 4. DNA for the CDR3: TGTGCCAGCAGCGGGGGGGGGTCCGAGCAGTACTTC. Amino acid sequence: CASSGGGSEQYF.

CDR3 residues: CASSQEGLSYNEQFF. As DNA, the CDR3 is TGTGCCAGCAGCCAAGAAGGACTATCCTACAATGAGCAGTTCTTC. The chain employs TRBV14 and TRBJ2-1; D is possibly TRBD2 (6 bases). The CDR3 totals 15 residues. V dropped 0 bases and J dropped 1 base, with 7 bases sitting between them. CDR1 and CDR2 from the germline V gene are SGHDN and FVKESK.